The 14 T cell receptor beta chains presented below share a single source sample, sequenced in a study of shared clonotypes between healthy human individuals. The assay was immunoSEQ multiplex PCR, and TCRdb's table has in-frame clones only and misses some. The sample lists hundreds of thousands of clones; 73% were seen once. Input material: memory CD4+ T cells sorted from blood. As for subset: CD45RA-negative fraction. These receptors were obtained from a woman aged 25-40 years in good health.

The chain joins TRBV27 to TRBJ2-7; no firm D call. The CDR3 is 14 residues long. The V end was cut by 2 bases, the J end by 3 bases, with 11 bases between. Looked up from germline, CDR1 is MNHEY and CDR2 is SMNVEV (reference sequence). The CDR3 bases are TGTGCCAGCAGTTTACGTCCGGGCGGCTACGAGCAGTACTTC. Its protein is CASSLRPGGYEQYF.

Here the CDR3 reads CASSPGSSLNTGELFF. The CDR3 DNA reads TGTGCCAGCAGCCCCGGTTCAAGCTTGAACACCGGGGAGCTGTTTTTT. The rearrangement joins TRBV25-1 to TRBJ2-2; D is unclear. CDR3 length: 16 amino acids. Between the trimmed V and J ends, which lost 6 bases and 1 base, there was a span of 15 bases. CDR1 and CDR2 from the germline V gene are MGHDK and SYGVNS. Combining the CDR3 with reference TRBV25-1 and TRBJ2-2 gives the whole variable domain EADIYQTPRYLVIGTGKKITLECSQTMGHDKMYWYQQDPGMELHLIHYSYGVNSTEKGDLSSESTVSRIRTEHFPLTLESARPSHTSQYLCASSPGSSLNTGELFFGEGSRLTVL.

The gene calls are TRBV6-1 and TRBJ1-4, with D maybe TRBD1 (6 bases). The CDR3 extends over 14 amino acids. V lost 5 bases to trimming and J lost 7 bases, with 14 bases between them. Per the germline V gene, CDR1 is MNHNS and CDR2 is SASEGT. The CDR3 sequence is CASSSQGRGEKLFF. The CDR3 DNA is TGTGCCAGCAGTTCCCAGGGGAGAGGTGAAAAACTGTTTTTT.

The rearrangement links TRBV7-8 to TRBJ1-1; D is perhaps TRBD1 (6 bases). The germline V gene has CDR1 SGHVS and CDR2 FQNEAQ. CDR3 length: 16 residues. Trimming left V 4 bases short and J 1 base short, with 16 bases between. The CDR3 DNA is TGTGCCAGCAGCTCGTATGTTGGGGGCCGGAACACTGAAGCTTTCTTT. As protein: CASSSYVGGRNTEAFF.

This clone was observed a single time. V gene TRBV9 combines with J gene TRBJ2-5; the D gene could be TRBD1 or TRBD2 (5 bases each). Germline CDR1 reads SGDLS; CDR2 reads YYNGEE. CDR3 length equals 13 residues. V was clipped by 1 base and J by 5 bases, with 9 bases between them. Written as DNA, the CDR3 is TGTGCCAGCAGCGTAAGAGGGGTGGAGACCCAGTACTTC. Translating it yields CASSVRGVETQYF.

The J gene is TRBJ2-7, the V gene TRBV7-9, with D perhaps TRBD1 or TRBD2 (5 bases each). Germline lookup yields CDR1 SEHNR and CDR2 FQNEAQ (reference sequence). V lost 5 bases, J lost 0 bases, and 14 bases lay in between. The CDR3 consists of 15 residues. In nucleotides, the CDR3 is TGTGCCAGCAGCCCAGGGACCGCGAGCTCCTACGAGCAGTACTTC. Translation gives CASSPGTASSYEQYF.

This clone has ten or more counts. The V gene is TRBV2, the J gene TRBJ2-7, with TRBD2 matching 7 bases. Trimming removed 4 bases from V and 6 bases from J; junction bases left unmatched: 12. The CDR3 is made up of 15 amino acids. Germline CDR1 SNHLY, CDR2 FYNNEI. The CDR3 DNA reads as TGTGCCAGCAGTGGACTGGGGGGAGGGGCGGGCGAGCAGTACTTC. It encodes CASSGLGGGAGEQYF.

This clone was detected only a few times. This may be a read error, as it is one base from a much larger clone. This chain joins TRBV28 and TRBJ1-3; no clear D gene. Germline V gene data show CDR1 as MDHEN and CDR2 as SYDVKM. The ends were cut back, 1 base at V and 0 bases at J, with 1 base in the middle. The CDR3 has 13 amino acids. CDR3 DNA: TGTGCCAGCAGTTTATTCTCTGGAAACACCATATATTTT. Its translation is CASSLFSGNTIYF.

J is TRBJ1-1 and V is TRBV13; D is uncertain. Trimming took off 11 bases at V and 8 bases at J, with 15 bases between the two ends. The CDR3 is 11 amino acids. CDR1 and CDR2 (germline): PRHDT, FYEKMQ (reference sequence). CDR3 sequence (DNA): TGTGCCTCGTGGGAGGGAACCGAAGCTTTCTTT. Translating gives CASWEGTEAFF.

This clone was seen a few times. Other DNA variants within this sample encode the same CDR3. The chain carries TRBV5-1 and TRBJ2-1; TRBD2 aligns across 7 bases. The trim removed 1 base at V and 4 bases at J, leaving 5 bases unmatched. The CDR3 contains 15 residues. Germline CDR1 is SGHRS and CDR2 is YFSETQ. The CDR3 coding sequence is TGCGCCAGCAGCTTGTCTAGCGGACTATACAATGAGCAGTTCTTC. This gives the protein CASSLSSGLYNEQFF.

V is TRBV18 and J is TRBJ2-6; tentatively, D is TRBD1 (6 bases). The CDR3 is 16 amino acids. The V end lost 2 bases, the J end lost 4 bases, and 12 bases lay between the germline ends. CDR1 KGHSH and CDR2 LQKENI come from the germline V gene. Written as DNA, the CDR3 is TGTGCCAGCTCACCAAGGCAGGGGACCGGGGCCAACGTCCTGACTTTC. Protein: CASSPRQGTGANVLTF.

J is TRBJ1-1 and V is TRBV25-1; 8 bases map to TRBD1. V shed 7 bases and J 10 bases; nucleotides not matched to a gene: 8. The V gene's germline CDR1 is MGHDK and CDR2 SYGVNS. CDR3 size: 12 residues. The CDR3 DNA follows: TGTGCCAGCACCGGACAGGGCGCTGCAGCTTTCTTT. Translated, it gives CASTGQGAAAFF. Filled out from reference TRBV25-1 and TRBJ1-1, the complete variable domain reads EADIYQTPRYLVIGTGKKITLECSQTMGHDKMYWYQQDPGMELHLIHYSYGVNSTEKGDLSSESTVSRIRTEHFPLTLESARPSHTSQYLCASTGQGAAAFFGQGTRLTVV.

The V gene is TRBV1, the J gene TRBJ1-5; TRBD1, as called in the table, went unchecked against the DNA. TRBV1 is listed as a pseudogene. This CDR3 comprises 18 residues. CDR3 sequence (DNA): TGCACCAGCAGCCAGAAAAAGGGGACAGGGGTTCTGGATCAGCCCCAGCATTTT. This translates into CTSSQKKGTGVLDQPQHF.

The V call is TRBV5-1, the J call TRBJ2-2; TRBD1 aligns across 9 bases. The ends lost 4 bases at V and 4 bases at J; junction bases unmatched: 5. CDR3 length: 15 residues. From germline, CDR1 is SGHRS and CDR2 YFSETQ. The CDR3 region has the DNA TGCGCCAGCAGCCCGGACAGGGGTGTCACCGGGGAGCTGTTTTTT. Protein: CASSPDRGVTGELFF.